These T cell receptor beta chains were read from a single sample in a study of blood T cell repertoires in COVID-19. The repertoire was sequenced with immunoSEQ multiplex PCR; TCRdb's copy has only in-frame clones and lacks some. Altogether some 200,000 clones are present, 70% to 90% being singletons, with the ten largest covering 7% to 8%. The sample was peripheral blood. The receptors were sampled from an elderly woman in a cohort sampled during active or convalescent COVID-19. Both conserved end residues are part of each CDR3. A D gene is named only where the DNA matches it firmly. Where a row states a size, it is once, few, many or the class of an expanded clone; other rows omit it.

clone_size: -
v_call: TRBV7-9
j_call: TRBJ2-2
d_call: -
cdr3_aa: CASSLGGGGELFF
cdr3_nt: TGTGCCAGCAGCTTGGGAGGCGGCGGGGAGCTGTTTTTT

clone_size: -
v_call: TRBV19
j_call: TRBJ1-3
d_call: -
cdr3_aa: CASSINDAMGNTIYF
cdr3_nt: TGTGCCAGTAGTATAAATGATGCGATGGGAAACACCATATATTTT

clone_size: -
v_call: TRBV28
j_call: TRBJ1-2
d_call: -
cdr3_aa: CASTPAGRALIYGYTF
cdr3_nt: TGTGCCAGCACCCCCGCCGGCAGGGCCCTGATCTATGGCTACACCTTC

clone_size: -
v_call: TRBV2
j_call: TRBJ1-2
d_call: TRBD1
cdr3_aa: CASRTGLPYGYTF
cdr3_nt: TGTGCCAGCAGGACAGGGTTACCGTATGGCTACACCTTC

clone_size: -
v_call: TRBV5-1
j_call: TRBJ2-3
d_call: TRBD2
cdr3_aa: CASNLAGGPSDTQYF
cdr3_nt: TGCGCCAGCAACCTAGCGGGAGGGCCTTCGGATACGCAGTATTTT

clone_size: once
v_call: TRBV6-5
j_call: TRBJ1-5
d_call: TRBD1
cdr3_aa: CASRTGGGQPQHF
cdr3_nt: TGTGCCAGCAGGACAGGGGGAGGTCAGCCCCAGCATTTT

clone_size: -
v_call: TRBV20-1
j_call: TRBJ1-3
d_call: -
cdr3_aa: CSATTGNTIYF
cdr3_nt: TGCAGTGCTACGACTGGTAACACCATATATTTT

clone_size: once
v_call: TRBV2
j_call: TRBJ2-3
d_call: TRBD1
cdr3_aa: CASSGGQRTDTQYF
cdr3_nt: TGTGCCAGCAGTGGGGGACAGCGCACAGATACGCAGTATTTT

clone_size: -
v_call: TRBV28
j_call: TRBJ1-2
d_call: -
cdr3_aa: CASRAGVYGYTF
cdr3_nt: TGTGCCAGCAGGGCCGGGGTCTATGGCTACACCTTC

clone_size: once
v_call: TRBV6-5
j_call: TRBJ2-5
d_call: TRBD2
cdr3_aa: CASSYRLAGIAETQYF
cdr3_nt: TGTGCCAGCAGTTACCGACTAGCGGGGATTGCAGAGACCCAGTACTTC

clone_size: few
v_call: TRBV27
j_call: TRBJ1-6
d_call: TRBD1
cdr3_aa: CASSPSTGGSSPLHF
cdr3_nt: TGTGCCAGCAGTCCATCGACAGGGGGCAGTTCACCCCTCCACTTT

clone_size: -
v_call: TRBV10-3
j_call: TRBJ1-1
d_call: TRBD1
cdr3_aa: CAISDSGGAGTEAFF
cdr3_nt: TGTGCCATCAGTGATTCAGGGGGCGCGGGCACTGAAGCTTTCTTT

clone_size: few
v_call: TRBV3-1/TRBV3-2
j_call: TRBJ2-5
d_call: TRBD2
cdr3_aa: CASSGLAGQETQYF
cdr3_nt: TGTGCCAGCAGTGGACTAGCGGGACAAGAGACCCAGTACTTC

clone_size: few
v_call: TRBV19
j_call: TRBJ1-1
d_call: TRBD1
cdr3_aa: CASKAAGGRSMNTEAFF
cdr3_nt: TGTGCCAGTAAGGCGGCAGGGGGTCGATCTATGAACACTGAAGCTTTCTTT

clone_size: -
v_call: TRBV7-7
j_call: TRBJ2-3
d_call: -
cdr3_aa: CASSSLSSTDTQYF
cdr3_nt: TGTGCTAGCAGCTCCCTTTCGAGCACAGATACGCAGTATTTT

clone_size: -
v_call: TRBV5-3
j_call: TRBJ1-5
d_call: -
cdr3_aa: CARSLAVLQGSGFGNQPQHF
cdr3_nt: TGTGCCAGAAGCTTGGCCGTCCTGCAGGGGAGCGGATTCGGCAATCAGCCCCAGCATTTT

clone_size: -
v_call: TRBV11-3
j_call: TRBJ2-5
d_call: -
cdr3_aa: CASSRDNLQETQYF
cdr3_nt: TGTGCCAGCAGCCGGGACAATCTACAAGAGACCCAGTACTTC

clone_size: -
v_call: TRBV24-1
j_call: TRBJ2-7
d_call: -
cdr3_aa: CATSDSSGAHTYEQYF
cdr3_nt: TGTGCCACCAGTGATTCCAGCGGCGCCCATACCTACGAGCAGTACTTC

clone_size: -
v_call: TRBV19
j_call: TRBJ2-5
d_call: TRBD2
cdr3_aa: CASRSSGETQYF
cdr3_nt: TGTGCCAGTAGATCTAGCGGGGAGACCCAGTACTTC

clone_size: once
v_call: TRBV5-1
j_call: TRBJ2-2
d_call: -
cdr3_aa: CASSLQGGGTGELFF
cdr3_nt: TGCGCCAGCAGCTTACAGGGCGGTGGAACCGGGGAGCTGTTTTTT

clone_size: once
v_call: TRBV11-2
j_call: TRBJ1-4
d_call: -
cdr3_aa: CASRSVARRTTNEKLFF
cdr3_nt: TGTGCCAGCAGGTCCGTGGCCAGGAGGACAACTAATGAAAAACTGTTTTTT

clone_size: -
v_call: TRBV27
j_call: TRBJ2-3
d_call: -
cdr3_aa: CASRKQGAGWTDTQYF
cdr3_nt: TGTGCCAGCAGGAAACAGGGAGCGGGGTGGACAGATACGCAGTATTTT

clone_size: -
v_call: TRBV11-2
j_call: TRBJ2-5
d_call: -
cdr3_aa: CASSRSVHLETQYF
cdr3_nt: TGTGCCAGCAGCCGGTCGGTTCACCTGGAGACCCAGTACTTC

clone_size: once
v_call: TRBV29-1
j_call: TRBJ1-1
d_call: TRBD1
cdr3_aa: CSGDSKEMNTEAFF
cdr3_nt: TGCAGCGGGGACAGCAAAGAAATGAACACTGAAGCTTTCTTT

clone_size: once
v_call: TRBV4-1
j_call: TRBJ1-2
d_call: -
cdr3_aa: CASGGNGYTF
cdr3_nt: TGCGCCAGCGGAGGTAATGGCTACACCTTC

clone_size: -
v_call: TRBV7-2
j_call: TRBJ1-2
d_call: -
cdr3_aa: CASSPDRNYGYTF
cdr3_nt: TGTGCCAGCAGCCCCGACAGAAACTATGGCTACACCTTC

clone_size: -
v_call: TRBV3-1/TRBV3-2
j_call: TRBJ2-2
d_call: TRBD1
cdr3_aa: CATRGPGTGELFF
cdr3_nt: TGTGCCACCAGGGGGCCTGGCACCGGGGAGCTGTTTTTT

clone_size: few
v_call: TRBV11-2
j_call: TRBJ1-5
d_call: -
cdr3_aa: CASSLDPVGSAQHF
cdr3_nt: TGTGCCAGCAGCTTAGACCCCGTTGGTTCAGCCCAGCATTTT

clone_size: -
v_call: TRBV20-1
j_call: TRBJ2-2
d_call: -
cdr3_aa: CSARRGGELFF
cdr3_nt: TGCAGTGCTAGAAGGGGCGGGGAGCTGTTTTTT

clone_size: -
v_call: TRBV5-1
j_call: TRBJ1-1
d_call: -
cdr3_aa: CASSLSTGGNTEAFF
cdr3_nt: TGCGCCAGCAGCTTATCAACGGGGGGAAACACTGAAGCTTTCTTT

clone_size: once
v_call: TRBV10-3
j_call: TRBJ1-5
d_call: -
cdr3_aa: CASGRGGRGPQHF
cdr3_nt: TGTGCCTCCGGTAGGGGGGGCCGAGGGCCCCAGCATTTT

clone_size: -
v_call: TRBV3-1/TRBV3-2
j_call: TRBJ1-6
d_call: TRBD1
cdr3_aa: CASRQTGGGLGGSPLHF
cdr3_nt: TGTGCCAGCAGACAAACAGGGGGCGGTTTGGGCGGTTCACCCCTCCACTTT

clone_size: -
v_call: TRBV19
j_call: TRBJ1-5
d_call: -
cdr3_aa: CASMQGHQPQHF
cdr3_nt: TGTGCCAGTATGCAGGGCCATCAGCCCCAGCATTTT

clone_size: many
v_call: TRBV2
j_call: TRBJ1-6
d_call: TRBD1
cdr3_aa: CASRQGSFGISPLHF
cdr3_nt: TGTGCCAGCAGACAGGGGAGTTTTGGTATTTCACCCCTCCACTTT

clone_size: -
v_call: TRBV28
j_call: TRBJ2-1
d_call: TRBD2
cdr3_aa: CASRPRAGGRDEQFF
cdr3_nt: TGTGCCAGCAGACCTCGAGCGGGGGGGCGTGATGAGCAGTTCTTC

clone_size: -
v_call: TRBV30
j_call: TRBJ2-5
d_call: -
cdr3_aa: CAWSVRRLRGRETQYF
cdr3_nt: TGTGCCTGGAGTGTACGGCGGCTGCGGGGTAGGGAGACCCAGTACTTC